This is a list of T cell receptor beta chains from one sample in a study of Graves' ophthalmopathy and Graves' hyperthyroidism. TCRdb itself ran the multiplex PCR reads through MiXCR, one entry per CDR3 protein. The sample lists about 640,000 distinct CDR3 sequences; about 41% were seen once. Material for sequencing was peripheral blood. These receptor sequences come from an adult man with Graves' ophthalmopathy. CDR3s include the opening cysteine and the closing phenylalanine or tryptophan. The order of the fields is J gene, clone size, D gene, V gene, CDR3 DNA, CDR3 protein. D genes are given only for firm matches. Expanded clones get a size class; other rows say once, few or many, or leave the size out.

TRBJ2-5	many	TRBD2	TRBV18	TGTGCCAGCTCAGCAACTAGCGGAGAGACCCAGTACTTC	CASSATSGETQYF
TRBJ2-7	many	NA	TRBV7-2	TGTGCCAGCAGCTTCCGTTTCTGGGACGAGCAGTACTTC	CASSFRFWDEQYF
TRBJ1-4	NA	TRBD1	TRBV7-2	TGTGCCAGCAGCCCGTGGGACAGGGTTGGAGAAAAACTGTTTTTT	CASSPWDRVGEKLFF
TRBJ1-6	many	NA	TRBV9	TGTGCCAGCAGCCAATGGCGGTTCGTGGGGGGAAGATCACCCCTCCACTTT	CASSQWRFVGGRSPLHF
TRBJ2-7	NA	TRBD1	TRBV10-3	TGTGCCAGCGGGGACCGGGACAGGGGACACGAGCAGTACTTC	CASGDRDRGHEQYF
TRBJ1-2	many	TRBD1	TRBV10-3	TGTGCCAGCAGTGGTACTTTAGGGGGCGATGGCTACACCTTC	CASSGTLGGDGYTF
TRBJ1-2	many	TRBD1	TRBV5-4	TGTGCCAGCAGCTTCCCGGGACAGGGTCATGGCTACACCTTC	CASSFPGQGHGYTF
TRBJ2-5	NA	NA	TRBV7-3	TGTGCCAGCAGCCTGGGTCGTAATCAGCCCCAGTACTTC	CASSLGRNQPQYF
TRBJ1-2	NA	NA	TRBV5-1	TGCGCCAGCAGCGCGGCTAATGGGGGGAACTATGGCTACACCTTC	CASSAANGGNYGYTF
TRBJ1-1	NA	NA	TRBV24-1	TGTGCCACCAGCGACGGAAGTGAAGCTTTCTTT	CATSDGSEAFF
TRBJ2-6	few	NA	TRBV12-3/TRBV12-4	TGTGCTAGTGGTTCGTACAGGGTTCCTGGGGCCAACGTCCTGACTTTC	CASGSYRVPGANVLTF
TRBJ2-1	NA	NA	TRBV10-3	TGTGCCATCAGTGACAACAATGAGCAGTTCTTC	CAISDNNEQFF
TRBJ1-4	NA	NA	TRBV27	TGTGCCAGCAGTTTAAGTTTACGTCGCGAAAAACTGTTTTTT	CASSLSLRREKLFF
TRBJ1-4	NA	NA	TRBV7-3	TGTGCCAGCAGCTTAAGTGCGGCAACTAATGAAAAACTGTTTTTT	CASSLSAATNEKLFF
TRBJ1-6	NA	TRBD1	TRBV2	TGTGCCAGCACCGACACCGGGACAGGGGGCGCCGCCTATAATTCACCCCTCCACTTT	CASTDTGTGGAAYNSPLHF
TRBJ2-7	NA	NA	TRBV7-9	TGTGCCAGCAGTCTCACTTCCGGGCCCGAGGAGCAGTACTTC	CASSLTSGPEEQYF
TRBJ1-1	NA	NA	TRBV20-1	TGCAGTGCTAGAGAGGGGGATTCCGGAGCTTTCTTT	CSAREGDSGAFF
TRBJ2-6	many	NA	TRBV6-6	TGTGCCAGCAGTAAACAGAGCTCTGGGGCCAACGTCCTGACTTTC	CASSKQSSGANVLTF
TRBJ2-7	NA	TRBD1	TRBV20-1	TGCAGTGCGGGTTCGACAGGGTTTGTCTACGAGCAGTACTTC	CSAGSTGFVYEQYF
TRBJ2-5	once	TRBD2	TRBV7-9	TGTGCCAGCAGCCAACTCGGTACAGCGGGGGGGGTTCGTATGGTGGAGACCCAGTACTTC	CASSQLGTAGGVRMVETQYF
TRBJ2-5	NA	TRBD1	TRBV15	TGTGCCACCAGCAGTTTCGACAGGGGAAGGGAGACCCAGTACTTC	CATSSFDRGRETQYF